This TCR beta chain was captured by sequencing in a study of patients and donors after allogeneic stem cell transplantation (TCRdb year 2020). At the junction V is shortened by 2 bases and J by 8 bases, with 16 bases in between. The germline V gene provides CDR1 MGHRA and CDR2 YSYEKL. CDR3 length: 15 amino acids, cysteine to phenylalanine. The read is trimmed to its CDR3 DNA, 45 bases read in frame from base 1. The method behind the library was RT-PCR. The reads were generated on a NextSeq 550. TCRdb reran the public reads through fastp at Q25 and MiXCR, keeping productive beta chains. Duplicate CDR3 protein sequences are folded into a single record with the most common DNA and genes. This sample comprises 150,000 to 200,000 distinct CDR3 sequences, roughly 30% of them detected only once. The ten top clones hold around 3.2% of the sample. In regard to this clonotype: Its antigen remains undetermined. No qualities accompany the bases; no much larger clone lies one base away.

The sequence came from a human donor who was either an allogeneic HSCT recipient or a stem cell or donor lymphocyte infusion donor (not recorded which). It is not recorded whose cells these are; they may come from a transplant donor. In this chain, TRBV4-1 is recombined with TRBJ2-1; the D gene is perhaps TRBD1, on 5 matching bases. Source material: blood, either unsorted or a sorted T cell fraction (not recorded which). The sequenced DNA is TGCGCCAGCAGCCAAAGTGCTCAGGGAATCGATGAGCAGTTCTTC. It specifies CASSQSAQGIDEQFF.